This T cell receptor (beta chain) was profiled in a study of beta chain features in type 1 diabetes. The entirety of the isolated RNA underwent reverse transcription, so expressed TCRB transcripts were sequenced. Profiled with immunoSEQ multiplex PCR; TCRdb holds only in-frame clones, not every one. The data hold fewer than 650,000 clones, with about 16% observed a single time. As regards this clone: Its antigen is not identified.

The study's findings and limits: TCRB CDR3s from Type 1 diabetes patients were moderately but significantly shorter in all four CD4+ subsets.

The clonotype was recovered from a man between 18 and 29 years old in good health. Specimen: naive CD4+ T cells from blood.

The CDR3 sequence: CASSFSGGLNTGELFF. The DNA for the CDR3 is TGTGCCAGCAGCTTTAGCGGGGGCTTGAACACCGGGGAGCTGTTTTTT. The chain uses TRBV7-2 and TRBJ2-2; the match to TRBD2 covers 9 bases. The junction had 3 bases not matched to a gene; V was cut back by 3 bases and J by 1 base. This CDR3 has 16 residues. Germline loops: CDR1 SGHTA, CDR2 FQGNSA.